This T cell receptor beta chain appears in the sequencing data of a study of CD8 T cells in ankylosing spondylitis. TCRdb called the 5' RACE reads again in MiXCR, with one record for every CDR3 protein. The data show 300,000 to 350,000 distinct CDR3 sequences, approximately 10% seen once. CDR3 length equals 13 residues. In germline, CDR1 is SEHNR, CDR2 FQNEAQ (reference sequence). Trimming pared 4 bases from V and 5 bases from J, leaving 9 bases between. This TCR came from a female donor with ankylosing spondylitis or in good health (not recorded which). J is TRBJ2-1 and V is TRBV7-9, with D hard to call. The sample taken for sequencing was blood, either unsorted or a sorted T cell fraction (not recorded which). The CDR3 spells CASSSDGNNEQFF. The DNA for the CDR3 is TGTGCCAGCAGCTCGGACGGTAACAATGAGCAGTTCTTC.